This T cell receptor beta chain was observed in a study of blood T cell repertoires in COVID-19. Germline CDR1 SQVTM, CDR2 ANQGSEA. Trimming shortened V by 6 bases and J by 0 bases, and 12 bases separated the two germline ends. The CDR3 runs 14 residues. Measured with immunoSEQ multiplex PCR; TCRdb has only the in-frame clones, and not every one. The data show 130,000 or so clones, roughly 90% seen once. The sequenced sample consisted of peripheral blood. This sequence was found in a man in his 70s with active COVID-19. The V gene is TRBV29-1, the J gene TRBJ2-4; the D gene is possibly TRBD1 (6 bases). As DNA, the CDR3 is TGCAGCGTCGCAGGGGTATTAGCCAAAAACATTCAGTACTTC. Translated, it gives CSVAGVLAKNIQYF. Full variable domain (outside the CDR3, taken from reference TRBV29-1 and TRBJ2-4): SAVISQKPSRDICQRGTSLTIQCQVDSQVTMMFWYRQQPGQSLTLIATANQGSEATYESGFVIDKFPISRPNLTFSTLTVSNMSPEDSSIYLCSVAGVLAKNIQYFGAGTRLSVL.